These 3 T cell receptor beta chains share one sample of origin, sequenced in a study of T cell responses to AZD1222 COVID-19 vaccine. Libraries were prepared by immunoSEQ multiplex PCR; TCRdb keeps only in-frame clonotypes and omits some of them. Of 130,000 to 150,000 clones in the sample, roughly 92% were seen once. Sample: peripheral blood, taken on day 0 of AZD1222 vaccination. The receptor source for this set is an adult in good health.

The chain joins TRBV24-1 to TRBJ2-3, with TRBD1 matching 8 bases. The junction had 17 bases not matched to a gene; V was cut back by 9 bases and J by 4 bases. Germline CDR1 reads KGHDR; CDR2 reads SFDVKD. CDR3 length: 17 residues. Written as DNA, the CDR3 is TGTGCCACCGCGCCAGGGGGCTGGGGGAGATCCTCAGATACGCAGTATTTT. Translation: CATAPGGWGRSSDTQYF.

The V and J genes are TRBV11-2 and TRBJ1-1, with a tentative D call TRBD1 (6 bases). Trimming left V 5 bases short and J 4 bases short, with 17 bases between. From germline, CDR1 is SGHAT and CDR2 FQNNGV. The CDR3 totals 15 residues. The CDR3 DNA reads TGTGCCAGCAGCCCTCGTGCGGGGGCGGGCACTGAAGCTTTCTTT. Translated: CASSPRAGAGTEAFF.

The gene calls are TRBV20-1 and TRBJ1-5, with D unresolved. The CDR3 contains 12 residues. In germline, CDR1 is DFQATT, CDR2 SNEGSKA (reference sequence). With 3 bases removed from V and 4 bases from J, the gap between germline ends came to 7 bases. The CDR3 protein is CSASNENQPQHF. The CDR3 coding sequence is TGCAGTGCTAGTAATGAGAATCAGCCCCAGCATTTT.